This T cell receptor beta chain was identified in a study of blood T cells in healthy people across ages. Study-level information: Template switching picked up about one barcoded beta molecule for each two T cells. Study results and limitations: As naive T cell percentage varied, TCR beta diversity correlated strongly with it. Long-lived donors exceeded aged donors in naive CD4+ cells and diversity.

This CDR3 is built from 15 residues. CDR1 and CDR2 from the germline V gene are LGHNA and YSLEER. This clonotype was seen many times. The target antigen is unknown. Primers used in a second PCR of roughly 7 to 12 cycles were a sample-barcoded 5' primer and a J-beta primer mix. MiXCR was run by TCRdb on the 5' RACE reads, yielding one entry per CDR3 protein. The sample holds just over 800,000 distinct CDR3 sequences, around 62% seen once. Healthy Caucasian individuals from Russia aged roughly 6 to 90 were enrolled as donors. V and J are TRBV4-3 and TRBJ2-4, with 11 bases matching TRBD1. The DNA matches TRBJ2-7 better at its end, which makes the J call doubtful. The sample consisted of blood. This TCR was recovered from a man between 25 and 39 years old in good health. The CDR3 DNA sequence: TGCGCCAGCAGCCAAGATCGGGACAGGGGGTACGAGCAGTACTTC. Residues: CASSQDRDRGYEQYF.